Below, 15 T cell receptor beta chains from the same sample are listed, as sequenced in a study of PD-1 and CTLA-4 blockade in melanoma (dated by TCRdb to the early 2020s). Library creation used the immunoSEQ multiplex PCR assay. As stored in TCRdb, this immuneACCESS dataset retains in-frame rearrangements with V and J assigned. A fraction of the clones does not appear; measured against another copy, unresolved V genes explain less than half of the discrepancy, and the remainder lacks a known reason. Within this sample are some 21,000 clones, with about 91% of them counted one time only. The top ten clonotypes cover 6% to 8% of the sample. The material sequenced was CD8+ T cells from peripheral blood, taken before anti-PD-1 treatment. The receptor set was obtained from a human donor with melanoma.

The V and J genes are TRBV27 and TRBJ1-1; no definite D call. This CDR3 is 13 amino acids long. Trimming took 0 bases from V and 1 from J, leaving 3 bases between them. From germline, CDR1 is MNHEY and CDR2 SMNVEV (reference sequence). The CDR3 DNA reads as TGTGCCAGCAGTTTATCCGAGAACACTGAAGCTTTCTTT. This translates into CASSLSENTEAFF.

The genes are TRBV4-1 and TRBJ2-7; D is perhaps TRBD1 or TRBD2 (7 bases each). Trimming took 1 base from V and 4 from J, leaving 14 bases between them. The CDR3 totals 15 residues. Looked up from germline, CDR1 is MGHRA and CDR2 is YSYEKL. CDR3: CASSQGPGGGYEQYF. The CDR3 DNA reads as TGCGCCAGCAGCCAAGGTCCAGGGGGGGGTTACGAGCAGTACTTC.

This chain joins TRBV27 and TRBJ1-1; TRBD1 agrees at 7 bases. Unmatched junction bases numbered 8, after V lost 8 bases and J lost 5 bases. The germline V gene has CDR1 MNHEY and CDR2 SMNVEV (reference sequence). The CDR3 is 13 residues long. The CDR3 coding sequence is TGTGCCAGCCGGAATCCAGGGGGTACTGAAGCTTTCTTT. Residues: CASRNPGGTEAFF.

The CDR3 here is CASSLTNNYGYTF. The CDR3 DNA sequence: TGTGCCAGCAGTCTGACGAACAACTATGGCTACACCTTC. The J gene is TRBJ1-2, the V gene TRBV6-5; D is unresolved. Per germline, CDR1 MNHEY and CDR2 SVGAGI. V gave up 5 bases and J gave up 2 bases, with 9 bases separating them. CDR3 length: 13 residues.

The chain joins TRBV15 to TRBJ2-1; D unresolved. Trimming stripped 3 bases from V and 3 bases from J, with 0 bases between. The CDR3 is 11 amino acids. CDR1 and CDR2 from the germline V gene are LNHNV and YYDKDF (reference sequence). The CDR3 DNA reads as TGTGCCACCAGCAGCTACAATGAGCAGTTCTTC. It encodes CATSSYNEQFF. Filled out from reference TRBV15 and TRBJ2-1, the complete variable domain reads DAMVIQNPRYQVTQFGKPVTLSCSQTLNHNVMYWYQQKSSQAPKLLFHYYDKDFNNEADTPDNFQSRRPNTSFCFLDIRSPGLGDTAMYLCATSSYNEQFFGPGTRLTVL.

The chain links TRBV5-1 to TRBJ1-1, with unresolved D. The germline CDR1 and CDR2 sequences are SGHRS and YFSETQ. The CDR3 has 13 residues. Trimming removed 0 bases from V and 4 bases from J, with 7 bases in between. CDR3 coding DNA: TGCGCCAGCAGCTTGGGCCTGAGCACTGAAGCTTTCTTT. Translated: CASSLGLSTEAFF.

The genes are TRBV11-2 and TRBJ2-1; 14 positions agree with TRBD2. CDR3 length: 16 residues. CDR1 is SGHAT, CDR2 FQNNGV, per germline. J gave up 6 bases and V 4 bases, and 5 bases lay outside the gene matches. In DNA form, the CDR3 reads TGTGCCAGCAGCTCAAAGACTAGCGGGGGGGCCAATGAGCAGTTCTTC. Translated, it gives CASSSKTSGGANEQFF.

The V gene is TRBV5-6, the J gene TRBJ1-2; D gene unclear. This CDR3 contains 13 residues. V lost 5 bases to trimming and J lost 3 bases, with 11 bases between them. Germline V gives CDR1 SGHDT, CDR2 YYEEEE. CDR3 nucleotide sequence: TGTGCCAGCAGACCAGTCGCTCACTATGGCTACACCTTC. Protein sequence: CASRPVAHYGYTF.

The chain is built from TRBV19 and TRBJ1-4, with D uncertain. Germline V gene sequence: CDR1 LNHDA, CDR2 SQIVND (reference sequence). CDR3 length: 13 residues. Deletions cut 7 bases from V and 0 bases from J, with 6 bases between. CDR3 bases: TGTGCCAGTATAGCAGCAACTAATGAAAAACTGTTTTTT. It codes for CASIAATNEKLFF.

This clone was counted only a few times. V and J are TRBV9 and TRBJ2-6, with D tentatively TRBD2 (5 bases). V shed 7 bases and J shed 4 bases, with 9 bases lying between them. From germline, CDR1 is SGDLS and CDR2 YYNGEE. The CDR3 covers 13 residues. CDR3 DNA: TGTGCCAGCGAGGGAAAAGGGGCCAACGTCCTGACTTTC. Protein product: CASEGKGANVLTF.

V is TRBV2 and J is TRBJ1-4; D might be TRBD1 (5 bases). Germline V gene data show CDR1 as SNHLY and CDR2 as FYNNEI. The V end lost 10 bases, the J end lost 8 bases, and 23 bases lay between the germline ends. The CDR3 has 15 amino acids. The CDR3 protein is CAIIQPAGEGEKLFF. The CDR3 DNA follows: TGTGCCATCATCCAGCCGGCGGGGGAAGGGGAAAAACTGTTTTTT.

Only a few counts were recorded for this clone. This chain links TRBV27 with TRBJ1-6; D possibly corresponds to TRBD1 (6 bases). Germline CDR1 and CDR2: MNHEY and SMNVEV (reference sequence). Trimming removed 6 bases from V and 8 bases from J, with 8 bases in between. This CDR3 comprises 12 residues. The CDR3 sequence is CASRTGYSPLHF. CDR3 nucleotides: TGTGCCAGCAGGACAGGATATTCACCCCTCCACTTT.

A single count supports this clone. CDR3 in DNA: TGTGCCAGCAGTGAACAGGGGGTTAGCACAGATACGCAGTATTTT. Translated: CASSEQGVSTDTQYF. The chain couples TRBV6-1 to TRBJ2-3; 7 bases are a match to TRBD1. The CDR3 totals 15 residues. V shed 2 bases, J shed 0 bases, and the junction held 2 bases outside the gene matches. Germline-derived CDR1 and CDR2 are MNHNS and SASEGT.

The genes are TRBV7-9 and TRBJ2-3; 9 nucleotides agree with TRBD1. From germline, CDR1 is SEHNR and CDR2 FQNEAQ (reference sequence). CDR3 size: 15 residues. Trimming took 5 bases from V and 2 from J; bases not matched to a gene: 5. CDR3 nucleotides: TGTGCCAGCAGCGCCCGGACAGGGGACACAGATACGCAGTATTTT. It encodes CASSARTGDTDTQYF.

The rearrangement uses TRBV28 and TRBJ2-7; D may be TRBD1 (7 bases). The V end was cut by 6 bases, the J end by 2 bases, with 26 bases between. Germline loops: CDR1 MDHEN, CDR2 SYDVKM. This CDR3 spans 18 amino acids. The CDR3 region is CASSFRGTVEIYTYEQYF. The CDR3, as DNA: TGTGCCAGCAGCTTCCGGGGGACAGTGGAGATATATACCTACGAGCAGTACTTC.